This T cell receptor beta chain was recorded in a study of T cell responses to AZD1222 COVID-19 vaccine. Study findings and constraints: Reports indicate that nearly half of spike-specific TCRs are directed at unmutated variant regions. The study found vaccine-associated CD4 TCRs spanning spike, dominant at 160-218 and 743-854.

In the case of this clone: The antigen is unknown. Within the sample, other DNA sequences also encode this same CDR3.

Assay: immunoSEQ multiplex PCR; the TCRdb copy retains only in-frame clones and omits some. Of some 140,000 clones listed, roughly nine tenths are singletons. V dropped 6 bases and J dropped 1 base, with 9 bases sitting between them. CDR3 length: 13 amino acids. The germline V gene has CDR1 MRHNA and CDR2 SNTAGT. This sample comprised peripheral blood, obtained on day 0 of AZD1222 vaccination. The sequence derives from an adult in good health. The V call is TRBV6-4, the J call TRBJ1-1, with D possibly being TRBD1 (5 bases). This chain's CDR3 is CASSVDRNTEAFF. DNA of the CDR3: TGTGCCAGCAGCGTAGACAGGAACACTGAAGCTTTCTTT.